The 28 T cell receptor beta chains below come from one sample, sequenced in a study of T cell responses to AZD1222 COVID-19 vaccine (dated by TCRdb to about 2021). In light of the paper, this sample's time point label describes: baseline before first vaccination. Library preparation was by the immunoSEQ multiplex PCR assay. TCRdb re-hosts the immuneACCESS table, in-frame sequences only. Its copies lack some clones; in the studies checked, an unresolved V gene accounts for under half of them, and the cause for the rest is not known. This sample is represented by about 63,000 clones; 85% of them were singletons. The ten largest account for approximately 18% of the sample. Sequenced material: peripheral blood, taken on day 0 of AZD1222 vaccination. All receptors come from an adult in good health.

The chain uses TRBV30 and TRBJ1-2, with D maybe TRBD1 (5 bases). CDR3 size: 17 residues. Germline loops: CDR1 GTSNPN, CDR2 SVGIG (reference sequence). The V and J ends lost 0 bases and 5 bases respectively, with 22 bases between them. The CDR3 region has the DNA TGTGCCTGGAGTGTAGGTTCCCCAGGGCCCGGGGGATATGGCTACACCTTC. It specifies CAWSVGSPGPGGYGYTF. Based on the CDR3 plus reference TRBV30 and TRBJ1-2, the full variable domain is SQTIHQWPATLVQPVGSPLSLECTVEGTSNPNLYWYRQAAGRGLQLLFYSVGIGQISSEVPQNLSASRPQDRQFILSSKKLLLSDSGFYLCAWSVGSPGPGGYGYTFGSGTRLTVV.

The V gene is TRBV6-5, the J gene TRBJ1-4, with D hard to call. CDR3 length: 16 amino acids. In germline, CDR1 is MNHEY, CDR2 SVGAGI. Deletions cut 4 bases from V and 0 bases from J, with 12 bases between. The CDR3 sequence: CASSFLAFATNEKLFF. In DNA form, the CDR3 reads TGTGCCAGCAGTTTTCTTGCCTTTGCAACTAATGAAAAACTGTTTTTT.

This chain uses TRBV5-1 with TRBJ2-3, with D possibly TRBD2 on 6 matching bases. V was clipped by 0 bases and J by 1 base, with 12 bases between them. The CDR3 is 16 residues long. CDR1 is SGHRS, CDR2 YFSETQ, per germline. CDR3 coding DNA: TGCGCCAGCAGCTTGGTGAGTGGCGGGGGCACAGATACGCAGTATTTT. Residues: CASSLVSGGGTDTQYF.

This chain joins TRBV11-2 and TRBJ2-1; 13 bases agree with TRBD2. The CDR3 covers 16 residues. J was trimmed by 8 bases and V by 5 bases; bases with no gene match: 9. From germline, CDR1 is SGHAT and CDR2 FQNNGV. The CDR3 reads CASSRTTSGGAHEQFF. The DNA for the CDR3 is TGTGCCAGCAGCCGCACCACTAGCGGGGGGGCCCATGAGCAGTTCTTC.

The J gene is TRBJ2-4, the V gene TRBV15; D may be TRBD1 (5 bases). Between the trimmed V and J ends, which lost 0 bases and 0 bases, there was a span of 12 bases. The CDR3 has 17 residues. Germline V gives CDR1 LNHNV, CDR2 YYDKDF (reference sequence). This CDR3 reads CATSRDGDSLAKNIQYF. CDR3 sequence (DNA): TGTGCCACCAGCAGAGATGGAGACAGTTTAGCCAAAAACATTCAGTACTTC.

J is TRBJ1-5 and V is TRBV2; D remains ambiguous. Trimming removed 7 bases at V and 3 bases at J, with 19 bases between. The CDR3 covers 16 residues. CDR1 is SNHLY and CDR2 is FYNNEI in the germline V gene. In nucleotides, the CDR3 is TGTGCCAGCACCCTATCTGGGCCGCGATTCAATCAGCCCCAGCATTTT. Translating it yields CASTLSGPRFNQPQHF.

This chain connects TRBV30 to TRBJ1-4, with 9 bases that match TRBD1. V dropped 2 bases and J dropped 7; count of bases not matched to a gene: 5. The V gene's germline CDR1 is GTSNPN and CDR2 SVGIG (reference sequence). The CDR3 is made up of 14 amino acids. The CDR3 region has the DNA TGTGCCTGGAGTCCCGGGACAGGGAGTGAAAAACTGTTTTTT. Protein sequence: CAWSPGTGSEKLFF.

The chain combines TRBV5-1 with TRBJ2-1, with 11 bases identical to TRBD2. Germline-derived CDR1 and CDR2 are SGHRS and YFSETQ. CDR3 length equals 19 residues. J was trimmed by 4 bases and V by 0 bases; bases with no gene match: 12. DNA of the CDR3: TGCGCCAGCAGCTTGGTTCCTAGCGGGGGGCGTGACCCGTACAATGAGCAGTTCTTC. Translating it yields CASSLVPSGGRDPYNEQFF.

The V gene is TRBV6-5, the J gene TRBJ2-3; D is perhaps TRBD1 (6 bases). This CDR3 has 15 residues. CDR1 is MNHEY and CDR2 is SVGAGI in the germline V gene. Trimming shortened V by 6 bases and J by 1 base, and 14 bases separated the two germline ends. Written as DNA, the CDR3 is TGTGCCAGCAGGGGGATGGGGGCCGGCACAGATACGCAGTATTTT. This codes for CASRGMGAGTDTQYF.

This chain joins TRBV12-3 or TRBV12-4 and TRBJ1-5; no clear D. V lost 8 bases, J lost 9 bases, and 5 bases lay in between. There are 9 residues in the CDR3. For the CDR3, the DNA is TGTGCCAGCGGTCTGCCCCAGCATTTT. As protein: CASGLPQHF.

V is TRBV5-1 and J is TRBJ2-5, with TRBD2 identical over 14 bases. V trimming: 2 bases; J trimming: 1 base; junction bases outside the gene matches: 7. This CDR3 region has 18 residues. CDR1 is SGHRS and CDR2 is YFSETQ in the germline V gene. CDR3 DNA sequence: TGCGCCAGCAGCTTAATGGGACTAGCGGGGGCTTTCCAAGAGACCCAGTACTTC. Its translation: CASSLMGLAGAFQETQYF.

V gene TRBV14 combines with J gene TRBJ2-1; 7 positions agree with TRBD2. Germline-derived CDR1 and CDR2 are SGHDN and FVKESK. The CDR3 is 22 residues long. The V segment lost 3 bases and the J segment 0 bases; nucleotides outside the gene matches: 23. The CDR3 sequence is CASSHQIGGRAFGGGSYNEQFF. CDR3 sequence (DNA): TGTGCCAGCAGCCACCAAATTGGCGGTAGGGCTTTTGGCGGGGGCTCCTACAATGAGCAGTTCTTC.

The J gene is TRBJ2-2, the V gene TRBV9; tentative D call: TRBD1 (5 bases). The CDR3 spans 15 residues. V was shortened by 0 bases and J by 1 base, with 7 bases between the two germline ends. Germline V gives CDR1 SGDLS, CDR2 YYNGEE. Here the CDR3 reads CASSVGQGNTGELFF. In DNA, the CDR3 is TGTGCCAGCAGCGTAGGGCAGGGGAACACCGGGGAGCTGTTTTTT.

J is TRBJ2-1 and V is TRBV9, with D uncertain. The germline V gene encodes CDR1 SGDLS and CDR2 YYNGEE. CDR3 length equals 15 residues. Trimming stripped 0 bases from V and 4 bases from J, with 11 bases between. The DNA of the CDR3 is TGTGCCAGCAGCGTAGAAGCCAGGAGATACAATGAGCAGTTCTTC. Protein product: CASSVEARRYNEQFF.

J is TRBJ2-1 and V is TRBV11-2; 9 bases agree with TRBD2. There are 16 residues in the CDR3. Trimming removed 4 bases from V and 2 bases from J; junction bases left unmatched: 6. Germline CDR1 and CDR2: SGHAT and FQNNGV. The CDR3 here is CASSSKTSGAYNEQFF. The DNA of the CDR3 is TGTGCCAGCAGCTCAAAGACTAGCGGAGCCTACAATGAGCAGTTCTTC.

This chain joins TRBV7-8 and TRBJ1-5; D is uncertain. The V and J ends lost 7 bases and 0 bases respectively, with 7 bases between them. The CDR3 consists of 13 residues. The germline gives CDR1 SGHVS, CDR2 FQNEAQ. In DNA form, the CDR3 reads TGTGCCAGCACCGGGAATAGCAATCAGCCCCAGCATTTT. It translates to CASTGNSNQPQHF. Combining the CDR3 with reference TRBV7-8 and TRBJ1-5 gives the whole variable domain GAGVSQSPRYKVAKRGQDVALRCDPISGHVSLFWYQQALGQGPEFLTYFQNEAQLDKSGLPSDRFFAERPEGSVSTLKIQRTQQEDSAVYLCASTGNSNQPQHFGDGTRLSIL.

This clone was seen a few times. V and J are TRBV11-3 and TRBJ2-7; D unresolved. CDR3 length: 14 residues. Deletions cut 2 bases from V and 2 bases from J, with 10 bases between. Germline V gives CDR1 SGHNT, CDR2 YENEEA. This chain's CDR3 is CASSLSADPYEQYF. The CDR3 DNA follows: TGTGCCAGCAGCTTATCCGCGGATCCCTACGAGCAGTACTTC.

The genes are TRBV2 and TRBJ2-2; the match to TRBD1 covers 8 bases. Trimming took 6 bases from V and 5 from J; bases not matched to a gene: 5. CDR1 SNHLY and CDR2 FYNNEI come from the germline V gene. The length of the CDR3 is 14 residues. CDR3 amino acids: CASRLTGGTGELFF. The CDR3 nucleotides are TGTGCCAGCAGGTTAACAGGGGGGACCGGGGAGCTGTTTTTT.

V gene TRBV5-1 combines with J gene TRBJ1-2; D is unclear. V shed 0 bases and J shed 6 bases, with 9 bases lying between them. The CDR3 length is 13 residues. Germline V gene lookup returns CDR1 SGHRS and CDR2 YFSETQ. Here the CDR3 reads CASSLASGNGYTF. Written as DNA, the CDR3 is TGCGCCAGCAGCTTGGCGTCAGGTAATGGCTACACCTTC.

V and J are TRBV9 and TRBJ1-2; 9 bases agree with TRBD1. The V segment lost 4 bases and the J segment 0 bases; nucleotides outside the gene matches: 7. The CDR3 covers 16 residues. The germline V gene has CDR1 SGDLS and CDR2 YYNGEE. The CDR3 nucleotides are TGTGCCAGCAGCCCGAGAAACAGGGGGCCTAACTATGGCTACACCTTC. This codes for CASSPRNRGPNYGYTF.

The chain carries TRBV18 and TRBJ1-5; tentative D call: TRBD1 (6 bases). V was cut by 4 bases and J by 1 base, with 8 bases left in between. There are 14 residues in the CDR3. Germline V lookup: CDR1 KGHSH, CDR2 LQKENI. CDR3 sequence: CASSLGTSNQPQHF. The CDR3 DNA follows: TGTGCCAGCTCACTAGGGACAAGCAATCAGCCCCAGCATTTT.

Points on this clone: The junction departs from germline at one end; a sequencing error may be responsible. The chain carries TRBV18 and TRBJ1-3; D is perhaps TRBD1 (5 bases). CDR1 and CDR2 from the germline V gene are KGHSH and LQKENI. CDR3 size: 16 residues. The chain's CDR3 is CASSPQEGSFGNTIYF. The CDR3 DNA sequence: TGTGCCAGCTCCCCACAGGAGGGATCGTTTGGAAACACCATATATTTT.

The chain employs TRBV28 and TRBJ1-1; D is perhaps TRBD1 (6 bases). The germline CDR1 and CDR2 sequences are MDHEN and SYDVKM. This CDR3 has 13 amino acids. The V and J ends lost 6 bases and 1 base respectively, with 9 bases between them. CDR3 in amino acids: CASRGGGNTEAFF. The DNA of the CDR3 is TGTGCCAGCAGAGGAGGGGGGAACACTGAAGCTTTCTTT.

This chain joins TRBV28 and TRBJ2-2; maybe TRBD2 (5 bases). Germline CDR1 and CDR2: MDHEN and SYDVKM. The CDR3 runs to 13 residues. Trimming pared 6 bases from V and 7 bases from J, leaving 12 bases between. CDR3: CASSPLGFGELFF. The CDR3, as DNA: TGTGCCAGCAGCCCACTAGGATTCGGGGAGCTGTTTTTT.

The genes are TRBV29-1 and TRBJ1-5; D perhaps matches TRBD1 (5 bases). Germline-derived CDR1 and CDR2 are SQVTM and ANQGSEA. This CDR3 is 12 amino acids long. The CDR3 sequence: CSTQGSNQPQHF. CDR3 DNA: TGCAGTACCCAGGGTAGCAATCAGCCCCAGCATTTT. Looking up the rest from reference TRBV29-1 and TRBJ1-5 gives the full variable domain: SAVISQKPSRDICQRGTSLTIQCQVDSQVTMMFWYRQQPGQSLTLIATANQGSEATYESGFVIDKFPISRPNLTFSTLTVSNMSPEDSSIYLCSTQGSNQPQHFGDGTRLSIL.

This chain uses TRBV9 with TRBJ1-3; D gene ambiguous. Deletions cut 7 bases from V and 0 bases from J, with 14 bases between. CDR1 and CDR2 (germline): SGDLS, YYNGEE. The CDR3 is 15 residues long. The CDR3 DNA sequence: TGTGCCAGCGCCCAGGCGGGGATCTCTGGAAACACCATATATTTT. Its translation: CASAQAGISGNTIYF.

The J gene is TRBJ2-4, the V gene TRBV5-6; TRBD1 is a possible D gene (6 bases). V was shortened by 0 bases and J by 9 bases, with 19 bases between the two germline ends. In germline, CDR1 is SGHDT, CDR2 YYEEEE. CDR3 length: 16 amino acids. The CDR3 region is CASSLGGTPGRGIQYF. In DNA form, the CDR3 reads TGTGCCAGCAGCTTGGGAGGGACACCCGGCAGAGGCATTCAGTACTTC.

The CDR3 DNA follows: TGTGCCAGCAGCTTAGGAGGGGACGGCTACACCTTC. It encodes CASSLGGDGYTF. The chain couples TRBV7-9 to TRBJ1-2, with a tentative D call TRBD1 (5 bases). The germline CDR1 and CDR2 sequences are SEHNR and FQNEAQ (reference sequence). V lost 1 base and J lost 8, with 8 bases in between. This CDR3 is 12 amino acids long.